This T cell receptor (beta chain) is from a study of T cell clones after liver transplantation. Clones were read by immunoSEQ multiplex PCR, and TCRdb kept only the in-frame ones, dropping some. The sample has about 51,000 clones; 86% are singletons. The CDR3 is made up of 13 amino acids. Trimming took 0 bases from V and 7 from J, leaving 6 bases between them. Looked up from germline, CDR1 is PRHDT and CDR2 is FYEKMQ (reference sequence). The gene calls are TRBV13 and TRBJ1-4; D ambiguous. This material consisted of CD8+ T cells from blood, taken 12 months after liver transplant. The sequence derives from a human patient who received a liver transplant. Some T cells may have originated in the graft donor. DNA of the CDR3: TGTGCCAGCAGCTTAGGGGGTTCTGAAAAACTGTTTTTT. Translating gives CASSLGGSEKLFF.